A selection of T cell receptor beta chains follows, all from one sample in a study of cytomegalovirus exposure and HLA in healthy donors. Measured with immunoSEQ multiplex PCR; TCRdb has only the in-frame clones, and not every one. Here the sample spans 110,000 to 150,000 clones, around three quarters being singletons. The specimen sequenced was PBMCs. Receptors were obtained from an older woman in good health and CMV-seropositive. Both conserved end residues are part of each CDR3. Fields, in order: CDR3 DNA, CDR3 protein, V gene, clone size, J gene, D gene, CDR3 length. The D gene is left open where the match is weak. Clone size is given for some rows only: seen once, a few or many times, or a class if the clone is expanded.

TGTGCCAGCAGTCCTAGGACAGGGGCCCGCGAGCAGTACTTC,CASSPRTGAREQYF,TRBV28,.,TRBJ2-7,TRBD1,14
TGTGCCATCAGGACGTCGGGCGGGACCTACGAGCAGTACTTC,CAIRTSGGTYEQYF,TRBV10-3,.,TRBJ2-7,.,14
TGTGCCATCAGTGACCCCACAGGGAAGTCAGAAGCTTTCTTT,CAISDPTGKSEAFF,TRBV10-3,.,TRBJ1-1,.,14
TGTGCCAGCTCACCACCTAGTGTGGAGACCCAGTACTTC,CASSPPSVETQYF,TRBV18,few,TRBJ2-5,.,13
TGTGCCAGCAGCCCTCATGATATCACCCAGGGGGGTGGTGAAGCTTTCTTT,CASSPHDITQGGGEAFF,TRBV9,.,TRBJ1-1,TRBD1,17
TGTGCCAGCAGTGAAATGGGCCTCCGTGAAGCTTTCTTT,CASSEMGLREAFF,TRBV6-1,.,TRBJ1-1,.,13
TGTGCCAGCAGTTCACGCCACTTGAACACTGAAGCTTTCTTT,CASSSRHLNTEAFF,TRBV27,few,TRBJ1-1,.,14
TGCGCCAGCAGCTCCCAGGGGGCTCCTGGGGAGACCCAGTACTTC,CASSSQGAPGETQYF,TRBV5-1,.,TRBJ2-5,TRBD1,15
TGTGCCAGCACCCTCGACAAGGGGCCCTATGGCTACACCTTC,CASTLDKGPYGYTF,TRBV7-2,few,TRBJ1-2,.,14
TGCAGCGTCCGGACAGGGCCCTACGAGCAGTACTTC,CSVRTGPYEQYF,TRBV29-1,.,TRBJ2-7,TRBD1,12
TGTGCCAGCAGCTTAGTCCCAGGGGGCCGGAACACTGAAGCTTTCTTT,CASSLVPGGRNTEAFF,TRBV11-2,few,TRBJ1-1,TRBD1,16
TGTGCCAGCAGTGTCTACGGTTTTGAGTTCTTC,CASSVYGFEFF,TRBV2,once,TRBJ2-1,.,11
TGTGCCATCAGTGAAAACGGGAGGGTTGGGAATGAGCAGTTCTTC,CAISENGRVGNEQFF,TRBV10-3,.,TRBJ2-1,TRBD2,15
TGTGCCAGCAAGCGGAGTAGCAATCAGCCCCAGCATTTT,CASKRSSNQPQHF,TRBV6-5,.,TRBJ1-5,.,13
TGTGCCAGCAGCTTAGAAGGCAGCGGTACTGAAGCTTTCTTT,CASSLEGSGTEAFF,TRBV7-3,few,TRBJ1-1,.,14
TGTGCCAGCAGCAACGAGCTTTATACTGAAGCTTTCTTT,CASSNELYTEAFF,TRBV2,.,TRBJ1-1,.,13
TGTGCCAGCAGGGACCCGGGACAGTTTACCGGCTACACCTTC,CASRDPGQFTGYTF,TRBV6-5,.,TRBJ1-2,TRBD1,14
TGTGCCAGCAGGGCCGTTGGGGGCACACTTTCAACTAATGAAAAACTGTTTTTT,CASRAVGGTLSTNEKLFF,TRBV28,.,TRBJ1-4,.,18
TGTGCCAGCAGCTCAGCGATGACTAGCGGGACCTACGAGCAGTACTTC,CASSSAMTSGTYEQYF,TRBV5-6,.,TRBJ2-7,TRBD2,16
TGTGCCAGCAGCGCTTACAGCAACTATGGCTACACCTTC,CASSAYSNYGYTF,TRBV9,.,TRBJ1-2,.,13
TGTGCCACCTTACGGACTAGCGGGAGGGTCGGGCAAGAGACCCAGTACTTC,CATLRTSGRVGQETQYF,TRBV15,.,TRBJ2-5,TRBD2,17
TGCAGCGTAGCACGTAGTGAGGGTGAAGCTTTCTTT,CSVARSEGEAFF,TRBV29-1,.,TRBJ1-1,.,12